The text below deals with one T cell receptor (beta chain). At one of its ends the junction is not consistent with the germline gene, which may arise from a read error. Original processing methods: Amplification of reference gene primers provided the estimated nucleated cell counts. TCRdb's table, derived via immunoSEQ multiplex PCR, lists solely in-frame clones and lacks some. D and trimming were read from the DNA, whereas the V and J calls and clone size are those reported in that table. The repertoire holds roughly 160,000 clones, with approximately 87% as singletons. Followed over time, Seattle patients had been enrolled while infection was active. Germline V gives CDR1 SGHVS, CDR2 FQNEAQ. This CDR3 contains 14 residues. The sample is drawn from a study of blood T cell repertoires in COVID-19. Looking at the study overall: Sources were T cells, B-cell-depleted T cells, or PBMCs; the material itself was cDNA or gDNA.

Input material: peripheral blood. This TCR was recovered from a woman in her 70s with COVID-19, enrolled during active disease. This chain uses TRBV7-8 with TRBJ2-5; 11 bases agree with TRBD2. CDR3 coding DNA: TGTGCCAGCAGCATAGCGGGGGGGCGGGAGACCCAGTACTTC. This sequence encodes CASSIAGGRETQYF.